This paragraph covers one TCR beta chain sequence. Antigen specificity is unknown. The data stem from a study of blood T cells in healthy people across ages. Around 10 milliliters was the volume of peripheral blood drawn from each donor. PBMCs, at least 7 million per sample, were isolated. Study-wide results and limits: Percentage of naive T cells showed a strong correlation with TCR beta diversity. Measured against age, TCR beta diversity per million T cells decreased in a roughly linear manner.

The authors ran a second PCR of about 6 to 11 cycles using a sample-barcoded 5' primer and a J-beta primer mix. Using its own MiXCR run on the 5' RACE reads, TCRdb lists one record per CDR3 protein. The data contain some 640,000 distinct CDR3 sequences, about 52% of them singletons. V shed 4 bases and J shed 0 bases, with 7 bases lying between them. The CDR3 runs to 13 residues. Germline CDR1 DFQATT, CDR2 SNEGSKA (reference sequence). This sequence joins TRBV20-1 and TRBJ2-1; tentative D call: TRBD2 (6 bases). The source of this sequence is an older woman in good health. The specimen sequenced was blood. This CDR3 is CSAKAGSYNEQFF. The DNA for the CDR3 is TGCAGTGCTAAAGCGGGCTCCTACAATGAGCAGTTCTTC.